This is a list of T cell receptor beta chains from one sample in a study of T cell responses to AZD1222 COVID-19 vaccine. Only in-frame clones appear in the TCRdb table, and some are missing; sequencing was by immunoSEQ multiplex PCR. The sample lists about 160,000 clones, around 89% occurring once. The input for sequencing was peripheral blood, taken 28 days after the second AZD1222 dose. These receptors were taken from an adult who received the AZD1222 COVID-19 vaccine. Each CDR3 is given with its conserved first and last residue. Each record gives: D gene, V gene, CDR3 length, clone size, J gene, CDR3 protein, CDR3 DNA. D genes are given only for firm matches. Part of the rows lack a size; the others show once, few, many or a class for expanded clones.

D gene: NA
V gene: TRBV6-5
CDR3 length: 13
clone size: NA
J gene: TRBJ1-3
CDR3 protein: CASRESSGNTIYF
CDR3 DNA: TGTGCCAGCAGGGAGTCCTCTGGAAACACCATATATTTT

D gene: TRBD2
V gene: TRBV7-9
CDR3 length: 18
clone size: NA
J gene: TRBJ2-2
CDR3 protein: CASSPWTSGGFNTGELFF
CDR3 DNA: TGTGCCAGCAGCCCTTGGACTAGCGGGGGGTTCAACACCGGGGAGCTGTTTTTT

D gene: NA
V gene: TRBV5-6
CDR3 length: 13
clone size: NA
J gene: TRBJ2-5
CDR3 protein: CASSRRAQETQYF
CDR3 DNA: TGTGCCAGCAGCCGCCGGGCCCAAGAGACCCAGTACTTC

D gene: TRBD2
V gene: TRBV4-1
CDR3 length: 17
clone size: NA
J gene: TRBJ2-2
CDR3 protein: CASSRGLAALGTGELFF
CDR3 DNA: TGCGCCAGCAGCCGTGGACTAGCGGCCCTCGGGACCGGGGAGCTGTTTTTT

D gene: NA
V gene: TRBV4-2
CDR3 length: 16
clone size: few
J gene: TRBJ2-6
CDR3 protein: CASSQDAQPGANVLTF
CDR3 DNA: TGTGCCAGCAGCCAAGATGCCCAGCCCGGGGCCAACGTCCTGACTTTC

D gene: NA
V gene: TRBV7-9
CDR3 length: 11
clone size: NA
J gene: TRBJ2-1
CDR3 protein: CASSNPGEQFF
CDR3 DNA: TGTGCCAGCAGCAACCCAGGAGAGCAGTTCTTC

D gene: NA
V gene: TRBV6-5
CDR3 length: 13
clone size: NA
J gene: TRBJ1-2
CDR3 protein: CASSTTALYGYTF
CDR3 DNA: TGTGCCAGTTCCACAACAGCGCTCTATGGCTACACCTTC

D gene: TRBD2
V gene: TRBV5-4
CDR3 length: 16
clone size: NA
J gene: TRBJ2-1
CDR3 protein: CASSLAGGDRNNEQFF
CDR3 DNA: TGTGCCAGCAGCTTGGCCGGGGGGGATCGCAACAATGAGCAGTTCTTC

D gene: TRBD1
V gene: TRBV29-1
CDR3 length: 15
clone size: NA
J gene: TRBJ2-3
CDR3 protein: CSAQGGQGAGDTQYF
CDR3 DNA: TGCAGCGCTCAAGGGGGACAGGGGGCGGGAGATACGCAGTATTTT

D gene: NA
V gene: TRBV7-9
CDR3 length: 16
clone size: NA
J gene: TRBJ1-5
CDR3 protein: CASSLESTGSNQPQHF
CDR3 DNA: TGTGCCAGCAGCTTAGAAAGTACAGGTAGCAATCAGCCCCAGCATTTT

D gene: TRBD1
V gene: TRBV6-5
CDR3 length: 15
clone size: NA
J gene: TRBJ1-4
CDR3 protein: CASKRTGTGYEKLFF
CDR3 DNA: TGTGCCAGCAAGAGGACCGGGACAGGGTACGAAAAACTGTTTTTT

D gene: TRBD1
V gene: TRBV6-1
CDR3 length: 17
clone size: NA
J gene: TRBJ1-2
CDR3 protein: CASSEGDRGSLLYGYTF
CDR3 DNA: TGTGCCAGCAGTGAAGGGGACAGGGGCTCCCTACTTTATGGCTACACCTTC

D gene: TRBD2
V gene: TRBV2
CDR3 length: 15
clone size: NA
J gene: TRBJ2-3
CDR3 protein: CASSTAGESTDTQYF
CDR3 DNA: TGTGCCAGCAGTACGGCGGGGGAAAGCACAGATACGCAGTATTTT

D gene: NA
V gene: TRBV30
CDR3 length: 15
clone size: NA
J gene: TRBJ1-2
CDR3 protein: CAWLRGATGVSGYTF
CDR3 DNA: TGTGCCTGGCTTCGCGGGGCCACAGGAGTAAGTGGCTACACCTTC

D gene: NA
V gene: TRBV6-4
CDR3 length: 14
clone size: NA
J gene: TRBJ2-3
CDR3 protein: CASSDGGATDTQYF
CDR3 DNA: TGTGCCAGCAGTGACGGGGGGGCCACAGATACGCAGTATTTT

D gene: NA
V gene: TRBV7-3
CDR3 length: 13
clone size: NA
J gene: TRBJ1-1
CDR3 protein: CASSLDQGQKAFF
CDR3 DNA: TGTGCCAGCAGCTTAGATCAGGGCCAAAAAGCTTTCTTT

D gene: NA
V gene: TRBV19
CDR3 length: 13
clone size: NA
J gene: TRBJ1-2
CDR3 protein: CASSTGMSYGYTF
CDR3 DNA: TGTGCCAGTAGTACAGGGATGTCGTATGGCTACACCTTC

D gene: NA
V gene: TRBV5-4
CDR3 length: 15
clone size: NA
J gene: TRBJ1-3
CDR3 protein: CASSLGGVSGNTIYF
CDR3 DNA: TGTGCCAGCAGCTTGGGTGGCGTCTCTGGAAACACCATATATTTT

D gene: NA
V gene: TRBV28
CDR3 length: 14
clone size: NA
J gene: TRBJ1-5
CDR3 protein: CASNPSYSNQPQHF
CDR3 DNA: TGTGCCAGCAACCCATCGTATAGCAATCAGCCCCAGCATTTT

D gene: NA
V gene: TRBV12-5
CDR3 length: 13
clone size: NA
J gene: TRBJ2-7
CDR3 protein: CASGLSGVYEQYF
CDR3 DNA: TGTGCTAGTGGTTTATCAGGAGTCTACGAGCAGTACTTC

D gene: NA
V gene: TRBV30
CDR3 length: 14
clone size: NA
J gene: TRBJ1-5
CDR3 protein: CAWSGGNGGQPQHF
CDR3 DNA: TGTGCCTGGAGTGGGGGGAACGGTGGTCAGCCCCAGCATTTT

D gene: NA
V gene: TRBV14
CDR3 length: 16
clone size: NA
J gene: TRBJ1-1
CDR3 protein: CASSRQWDSTEPEAFF
CDR3 DNA: TGTGCCAGCAGCCGTCAGTGGGACTCCACAGAGCCTGAAGCTTTCTTT

D gene: NA
V gene: TRBV9
CDR3 length: 14
clone size: NA
J gene: TRBJ2-7
CDR3 protein: CASSVVWDAYEQYF
CDR3 DNA: TGTGCCAGCAGCGTAGTATGGGATGCCTACGAGCAGTACTTC

D gene: NA
V gene: TRBV5-1
CDR3 length: 13
clone size: NA
J gene: TRBJ1-3
CDR3 protein: CASSAGDGNTIYF
CDR3 DNA: TGCGCCAGCAGTGCAGGGGATGGAAACACCATATATTTT

D gene: TRBD2
V gene: TRBV4-2
CDR3 length: 19
clone size: few
J gene: TRBJ2-1
CDR3 protein: CASSRPLPPTGGPANEQFF
CDR3 DNA: TGTGCCAGCAGCCGCCCCTTACCGCCGACGGGGGGGCCCGCCAATGAGCAGTTCTTC

D gene: TRBD1
V gene: TRBV7-2
CDR3 length: 13
clone size: NA
J gene: TRBJ2-1
CDR3 protein: CASKDRPYNEQFF
CDR3 DNA: TGTGCCAGCAAGGACAGGCCCTACAATGAGCAGTTCTTC

D gene: NA
V gene: TRBV9
CDR3 length: 15
clone size: NA
J gene: TRBJ1-1
CDR3 protein: CASSVGSFANTEAFF
CDR3 DNA: TGTGCCAGCAGCGTTGGCAGCTTCGCGAACACTGAAGCTTTCTTT

D gene: NA
V gene: TRBV5-1
CDR3 length: 16
clone size: NA
J gene: TRBJ1-2
CDR3 protein: CASSAGRDVAGRGYTF
CDR3 DNA: TGCGCCAGCAGCGCCGGGAGGGACGTCGCGGGGAGAGGCTACACCTTC

D gene: TRBD1
V gene: TRBV24-1
CDR3 length: 14
clone size: NA
J gene: TRBJ1-2
CDR3 protein: CATSDKGQNYGYTF
CDR3 DNA: TGTGCCACCAGTGATAAGGGACAGAACTATGGCTACACCTTC

D gene: TRBD1
V gene: TRBV2
CDR3 length: 15
clone size: NA
J gene: TRBJ2-5
CDR3 protein: CASSGAGGWVETQYF
CDR3 DNA: TGTGCCAGCAGTGGCGCAGGGGGCTGGGTAGAGACCCAGTACTTC

D gene: NA
V gene: TRBV18
CDR3 length: 14
clone size: few
J gene: TRBJ1-1
CDR3 protein: CASSPLGGDTEAFF
CDR3 DNA: TGTGCCAGCTCACCACTTGGGGGGGACACTGAAGCTTTCTTT

D gene: TRBD2
V gene: TRBV15
CDR3 length: 18
clone size: once
J gene: TRBJ2-3
CDR3 protein: CATSRATGGLASTDTQYF
CDR3 DNA: TGTGCCACCAGCAGAGCCACGGGAGGACTAGCGAGCACAGATACGCAGTATTTT

D gene: TRBD1
V gene: TRBV9
CDR3 length: 13
clone size: NA
J gene: TRBJ1-1
CDR3 protein: CASSEQGAGEAFF
CDR3 DNA: TGTGCCAGCAGCGAACAGGGGGCAGGTGAAGCTTTCTTT

D gene: NA
V gene: TRBV4-1
CDR3 length: 17
clone size: NA
J gene: TRBJ2-2
CDR3 protein: CASSPLGTPGGAGELFF
CDR3 DNA: TGCGCCAGCAGCCCCCTTGGGACCCCCGGCGGAGCCGGGGAGCTGTTTTTT

D gene: NA
V gene: TRBV6-5
CDR3 length: 16
clone size: NA
J gene: TRBJ2-5
CDR3 protein: CASSYSLRALEETQYF
CDR3 DNA: TGTGCCAGCAGTTACTCGTTGAGGGCCCTCGAAGAGACCCAGTACTTC

D gene: TRBD1
V gene: TRBV18
CDR3 length: 16
clone size: NA
J gene: TRBJ2-3
CDR3 protein: CASSPTRDSISDTQYF
CDR3 DNA: TGTGCCAGCTCACCAACCCGGGACAGCATTTCTGATACGCAGTATTTT

D gene: TRBD1
V gene: TRBV7-7
CDR3 length: 13
clone size: NA
J gene: TRBJ1-1
CDR3 protein: CASSVGTGTEAFF
CDR3 DNA: TGTGCCAGCAGCGTAGGGACAGGCACTGAAGCTTTCTTT

D gene: NA
V gene: TRBV6-5
CDR3 length: 13
clone size: NA
J gene: TRBJ1-5
CDR3 protein: CASSYSGEQPQHF
CDR3 DNA: TGTGCCAGCAGTTACTCGGGGGAACAGCCCCAGCATTTT

D gene: TRBD1
V gene: TRBV6-5
CDR3 length: 15
clone size: NA
J gene: TRBJ1-6
CDR3 protein: CASIGVAGGDSPLHF
CDR3 DNA: TGTGCCAGCATAGGGGTCGCAGGGGGAGATTCACCCCTCCACTTT

D gene: NA
V gene: TRBV3-1/TRBV3-2
CDR3 length: 19
clone size: NA
J gene: TRBJ2-6
CDR3 protein: CASSHGTGTITSGANVLTF
CDR3 DNA: TGTGCCAGCAGCCATGGAACAGGGACAATTACCTCTGGGGCCAACGTCCTGACTTTC

D gene: TRBD1
V gene: TRBV5-1
CDR3 length: 15
clone size: NA
J gene: TRBJ2-7
CDR3 protein: CASSLGQGALYEQYF
CDR3 DNA: TGCGCCAGCAGCTTGGGACAGGGGGCTCTTTACGAGCAGTACTTC

D gene: NA
V gene: TRBV2
CDR3 length: 11
clone size: once
J gene: TRBJ2-2
CDR3 protein: CASRVTGELFF
CDR3 DNA: TGTGCCAGCAGAGTCACCGGGGAGCTGTTTTTT

D gene: NA
V gene: TRBV2
CDR3 length: 14
clone size: NA
J gene: TRBJ2-1
CDR3 protein: CASSYGGGGNEQFF
CDR3 DNA: TGTGCCAGCTCTTATGGGGGGGGCGGGAATGAGCAGTTCTTC

D gene: NA
V gene: TRBV7-8
CDR3 length: 16
clone size: NA
J gene: TRBJ1-1
CDR3 protein: CASSPLGRGRGTEAFF
CDR3 DNA: TGTGCCAGCAGCCCCCTGGGCCGGGGAAGGGGAACTGAAGCTTTCTTT

D gene: NA
V gene: TRBV19
CDR3 length: 13
clone size: NA
J gene: TRBJ1-1
CDR3 protein: CASSITTRTEAFF
CDR3 DNA: TGTGCCAGTAGTATCACTACCAGGACTGAAGCTTTCTTT

D gene: NA
V gene: TRBV5-1
CDR3 length: 14
clone size: once
J gene: TRBJ2-7
CDR3 protein: CASSLLVPAYEQYF
CDR3 DNA: TGCGCCAGCAGCTTGCTCGTCCCAGCCTACGAGCAGTACTTC

D gene: NA
V gene: TRBV6-5
CDR3 length: 13
clone size: few
J gene: TRBJ2-7
CDR3 protein: CASSYGVTYEQYF
CDR3 DNA: TGTGCCAGCAGTTACGGGGTGACCTACGAGCAGTACTTC

D gene: NA
V gene: TRBV7-9
CDR3 length: 14
clone size: NA
J gene: TRBJ1-5
CDR3 protein: CASSLGGAGQPQHF
CDR3 DNA: TGTGCCAGCAGCTTAGGGGGGGCTGGGCAGCCCCAGCATTTT

D gene: NA
V gene: TRBV25-1
CDR3 length: 14
clone size: NA
J gene: TRBJ1-1
CDR3 protein: CASSDPTSGTEAFF
CDR3 DNA: TGTGCCAGCAGTGATCCAACTTCCGGGACGGAAGCTTTCTTT

D gene: NA
V gene: TRBV7-2
CDR3 length: 14
clone size: NA
J gene: TRBJ2-2
CDR3 protein: CASNAGARTGELFF
CDR3 DNA: TGTGCCAGCAATGCGGGGGCGCGGACCGGGGAGCTGTTTTTT

D gene: TRBD1
V gene: TRBV9
CDR3 length: 16
clone size: NA
J gene: TRBJ2-2
CDR3 protein: CASSDGTGGNTGELFF
CDR3 DNA: TGTGCCAGCAGCGACGGGACAGGGGGCAACACCGGGGAGCTGTTTTTT

D gene: NA
V gene: TRBV18
CDR3 length: 13
clone size: NA
J gene: TRBJ1-2
CDR3 protein: CASSPPSLDGYTF
CDR3 DNA: TGTGCCAGCTCACCCCCATCCTTGGATGGCTACACCTTC